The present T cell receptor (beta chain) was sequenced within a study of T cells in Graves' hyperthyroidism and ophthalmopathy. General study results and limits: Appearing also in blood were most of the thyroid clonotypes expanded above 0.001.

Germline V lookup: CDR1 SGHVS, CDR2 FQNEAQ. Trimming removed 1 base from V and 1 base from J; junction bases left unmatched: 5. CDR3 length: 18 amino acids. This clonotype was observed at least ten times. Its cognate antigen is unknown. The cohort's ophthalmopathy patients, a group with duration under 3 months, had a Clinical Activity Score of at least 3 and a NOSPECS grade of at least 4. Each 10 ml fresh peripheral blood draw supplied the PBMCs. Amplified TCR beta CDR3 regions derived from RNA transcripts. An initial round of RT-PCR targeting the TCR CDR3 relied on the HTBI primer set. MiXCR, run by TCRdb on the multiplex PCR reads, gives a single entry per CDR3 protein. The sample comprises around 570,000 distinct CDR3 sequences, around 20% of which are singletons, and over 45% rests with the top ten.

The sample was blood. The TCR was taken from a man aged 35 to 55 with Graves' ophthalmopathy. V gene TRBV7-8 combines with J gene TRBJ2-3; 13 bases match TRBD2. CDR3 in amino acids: CASSLVGTSGVRTDTQYF. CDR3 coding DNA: TGTGCCAGCAGCTTAGTTGGGACTAGCGGGGTTCGCACAGATACGCAGTATTTT.